This T cell receptor beta chain is drawn from a study of shared clonotypes between healthy human individuals (dated by TCRdb to between 2020 and 2021). About the study as a whole: The cohort included three men and a couple of women between 18 and 49 years of age. Between about 0.85 and 9.5 billion PBMCs per donor were obtained by leukapheresis. To estimate repertoire size and how much clonotypes are shared between individuals, the study performed deep sequencing of blood TCR repertoires from a few healthy adults. For each donor, CD4 naive and CD4 memory were each run on three plates, CD8 naive on two plates, and CD8 memory on one plate. Libraries were prepared and TCR repertoires were sequenced by different laboratories using diverse techniques, in order to increase sequencing depth and limit assay-specific biases. General findings and caveats noted by the study authors: Larger estimated clonotype richness was generally found for naive subsets than for memory subsets. Because the study included a small number of donors, the genetic and exposure-history diversity represented was limited. Sampling was restricted to blood, and TCR repertoires in tissue are likely to differ from TCR repertoires in blood. When a handful of donors were compared, the shared fraction of clonotypes was about 5.2% for naive CD4, more than 3% for naive CD8, 2.3% for memory CD4, and approximately 0.4% for memory CD8. Pairwise subsampling led to the expectation that sequencing depth would affect the degree of clonotype sharing among donors. Clonotypes shared by all four sorted-subset donors showed higher generation probabilities than non-shared clonotypes. Rarefaction of sorted-subset datasets indicated incomplete sequencing despite the large sequencing depth.

As concerns this clone: Its target antigen remains unknown. No base-level quality is on record; no much larger clone is a single base apart. The same CDR3 is also encoded by other DNA sequences in this sample.

Healthy HIV-negative adults with no recently reported acute infections or vaccinations were included as donors. Only Caucasian adults living in Nashville, Tennessee, USA were represented among the donors. CD4+ T cells were enriched through magnetic negative selection, after which naive cells were positively selected on CD45RA and the remaining negative fraction served as the memory subset. Blood was collected by leukapheresis, and PBMCs were isolated by Ficoll-Histopaque density gradient centrifugation and then cryopreserved in liquid nitrogen vapor phase. Analytical flow cytometry was used to check the purity and quantity of every magnetically sorted T cell population. Genomic DNA was isolated from every sorted fraction and measured by UV absorbance on a Nanodrop 2000c. Using the deep immunoSEQ assay, multiplex PCR amplified TCR CDR3 regions from genomic DNA. Extracted genomic DNA from each cell subset was distributed evenly across all wells of several immunoSEQ 96-well plates, and each plate was treated as a replicate. For sorted subsets, approximately 210 ng of genomic DNA, equivalent to 30,000 or so T cell genomes, went into each replicate PCR. Purified libraries were measured with a Qubit 3.0 fluorometer, size-checked on a Bioanalyzer 2100, and measured again with the KAPA Library Quantification kit. A separate single-read 150-cycle Illumina NextSeq 550 flow cell was used to sequence each immunoSEQ 96-well plate. Turning to the authors' computational methods: The immunoSEQ output contained only junctional sequences without quality scores, so filtering could not match that applied to full-length reads. Sequences were annotated with PyIR, a Python wrapper for IgBLAST v1.9, and V/J genes and CDR3 were assigned using IMGT germline references. Reads were removed for weak V/J assignments (E-value above 1e-6), missing CDR3, stop codons, out-of-frame junctions, or ambiguous translated residues. A V3J clonotype was defined by an identical inferred V gene, J gene, and CDR3 amino acid sequence. The percentage overlap between two repertoires was calculated by dividing the number of shared unique clonotypes by the size of the smaller repertoire. Repertoire richness was assessed with RTK rarefaction, the Chao1 estimator, and Recon v2.1 estimates of unobserved clonotypes. OLGA was used to compute generation probabilities for all TCRbeta clonotypes that the gDNA method yielded from several donors. The immuneACCESS repertoire file appears here via TCRdb, limited to in-frame rearrangements. These files lack a portion of the clones; in checked studies, under half of the deficit traces to unresolved V genes, and the cause of the others is not known. V and J calls and clone size are those listed in that table; D and trimming were worked out from the DNA. The sample has some 580,000 clones on record, almost 97% of them singletons. In total, the top ten clones hold around 0.057% of the sample.

The sequencing input was naive CD4+ T cells sorted from blood. Read against the paper, the sample's cell subset or site label means: CD45RA+ positively selected. The clonotype originates from a woman aged 25-40 years in good health.

In nucleotide form, the sequence is TGCGCCAGCAGCTTGGATGGGAGCTCTGGAAACACCATATATTTT. This encodes CASSLDGSSGNTIYF. In this chain, TRBV5-1 is recombined with TRBJ1-3; confidence is insufficient to name the D gene. The CDR1 and CDR2 encoded by the germline V gene are SGHRS and YFSETQ. The CDR3, from cysteine to phenylalanine, totals 15 residues. The kept DNA is CDR3 alone, 45 bases in frame from the first base. Deletion took 0 bases off V and 0 bases off J, with a span of 7 bases between the germline ends.